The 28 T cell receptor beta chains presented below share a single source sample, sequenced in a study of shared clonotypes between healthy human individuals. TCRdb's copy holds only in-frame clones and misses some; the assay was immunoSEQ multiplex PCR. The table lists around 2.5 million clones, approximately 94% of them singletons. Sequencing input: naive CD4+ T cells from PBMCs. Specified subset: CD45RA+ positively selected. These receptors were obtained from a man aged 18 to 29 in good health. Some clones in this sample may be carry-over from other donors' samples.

Here the CDR3 reads CASRGRGNEKLFF. The CDR3, as DNA: TGCGCCAGCAGAGGACGAGGGAATGAAAAACTGTTTTTT. The chain joins TRBV10-2 to TRBJ1-4; D remains ambiguous. Trimming removed 6 bases from V and 5 bases from J, with 10 bases in between. The CDR3 runs to 13 residues. Per germline, CDR1 WSHSY and CDR2 SAAADI.

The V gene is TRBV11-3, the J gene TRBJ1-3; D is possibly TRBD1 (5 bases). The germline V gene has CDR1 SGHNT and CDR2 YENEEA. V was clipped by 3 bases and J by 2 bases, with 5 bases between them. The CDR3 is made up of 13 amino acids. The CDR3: CASSLTAGNTIYF. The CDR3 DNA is TGTGCCAGCAGCTTGACAGCTGGAAACACCATATATTTT.

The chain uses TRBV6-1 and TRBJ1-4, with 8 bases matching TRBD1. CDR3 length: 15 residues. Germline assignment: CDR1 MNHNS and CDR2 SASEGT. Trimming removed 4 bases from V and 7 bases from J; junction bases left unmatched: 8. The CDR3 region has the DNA TGTGCCAGCAGTGCCCCTCGACAGGGGAGTGAAAAACTGTTTTTT. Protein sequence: CASSAPRQGSEKLFF.

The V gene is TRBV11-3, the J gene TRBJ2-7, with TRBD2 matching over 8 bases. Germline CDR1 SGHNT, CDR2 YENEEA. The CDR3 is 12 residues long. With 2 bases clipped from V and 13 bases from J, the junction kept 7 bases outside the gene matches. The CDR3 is CASSLQGGGIYF. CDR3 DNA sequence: TGTGCCAGCAGCTTACAGGGCGGGGGGATCTACTTC.

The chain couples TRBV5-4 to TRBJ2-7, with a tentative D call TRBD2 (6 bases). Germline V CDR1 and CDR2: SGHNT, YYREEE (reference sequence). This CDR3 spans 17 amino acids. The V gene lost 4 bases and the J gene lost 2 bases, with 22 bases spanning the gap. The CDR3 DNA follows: TGTGCCAGCAGCCAAAGGGGTTCCCGGCGGGGTCCCTACGAGCAGTACTTC. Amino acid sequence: CASSQRGSRRGPYEQYF.

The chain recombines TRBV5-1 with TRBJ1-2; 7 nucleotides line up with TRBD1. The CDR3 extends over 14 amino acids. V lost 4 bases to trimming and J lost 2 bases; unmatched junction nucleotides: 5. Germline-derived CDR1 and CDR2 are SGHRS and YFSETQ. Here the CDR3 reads CASSASTGNYGYTF. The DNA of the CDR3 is TGCGCCAGCAGCGCCTCGACAGGGAACTATGGCTACACCTTC.

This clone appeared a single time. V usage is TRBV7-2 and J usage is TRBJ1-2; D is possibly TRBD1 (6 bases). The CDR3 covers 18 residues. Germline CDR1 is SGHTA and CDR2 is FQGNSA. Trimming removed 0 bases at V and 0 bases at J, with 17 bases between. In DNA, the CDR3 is TGTGCCAGCAGCTTAGCTTTCGACAGGACGGTCCCTAACTATGGCTACACCTTC. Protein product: CASSLAFDRTVPNYGYTF.

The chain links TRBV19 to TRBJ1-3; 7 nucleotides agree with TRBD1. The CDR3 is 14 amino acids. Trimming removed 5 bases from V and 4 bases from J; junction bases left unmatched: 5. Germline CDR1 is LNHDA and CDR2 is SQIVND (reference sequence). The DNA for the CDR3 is TGTGCCAGTAGTGAGGGGACAGTCGGAAACACCATATATTTT. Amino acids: CASSEGTVGNTIYF.

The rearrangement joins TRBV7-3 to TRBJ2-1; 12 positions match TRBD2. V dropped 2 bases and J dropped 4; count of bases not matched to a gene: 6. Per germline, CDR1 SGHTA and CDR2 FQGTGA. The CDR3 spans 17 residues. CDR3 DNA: TGTGCCAGCAGCTTATATGCGGGACTAGCGGGTTACAATGAGCAGTTCTTC. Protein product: CASSLYAGLAGYNEQFF.

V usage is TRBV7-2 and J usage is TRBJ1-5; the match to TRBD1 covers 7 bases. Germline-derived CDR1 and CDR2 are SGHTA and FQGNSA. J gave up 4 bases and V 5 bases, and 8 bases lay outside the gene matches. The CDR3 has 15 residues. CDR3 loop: CASSTQTGLNQPQHF. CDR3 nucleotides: TGTGCCAGCAGCACCCAGACAGGGTTGAATCAGCCCCAGCATTTT.

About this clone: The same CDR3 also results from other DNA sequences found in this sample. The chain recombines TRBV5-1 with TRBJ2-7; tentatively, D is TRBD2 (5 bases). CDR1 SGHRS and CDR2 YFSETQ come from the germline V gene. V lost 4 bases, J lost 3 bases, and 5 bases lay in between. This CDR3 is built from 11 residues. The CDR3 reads CASSRDYEQYF. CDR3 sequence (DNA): TGCGCCAGCAGCCGGGACTACGAGCAGTACTTC.

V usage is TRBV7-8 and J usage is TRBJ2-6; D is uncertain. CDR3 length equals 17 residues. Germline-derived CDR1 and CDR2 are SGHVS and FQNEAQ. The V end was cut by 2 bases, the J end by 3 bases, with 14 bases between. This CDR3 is CASSLSQALGGANVLTF. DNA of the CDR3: TGTGCCAGCAGCTTATCGCAGGCTTTAGGTGGGGCCAACGTCCTGACTTTC. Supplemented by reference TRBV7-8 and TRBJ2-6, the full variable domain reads GAGVSQSPRYKVAKRGQDVALRCDPISGHVSLFWYQQALGQGPEFLTYFQNEAQLDKSGLPSDRFFAERPEGSVSTLKIQRTQQEDSAVYLCASSLSQALGGANVLTFGAGSRLTVL.

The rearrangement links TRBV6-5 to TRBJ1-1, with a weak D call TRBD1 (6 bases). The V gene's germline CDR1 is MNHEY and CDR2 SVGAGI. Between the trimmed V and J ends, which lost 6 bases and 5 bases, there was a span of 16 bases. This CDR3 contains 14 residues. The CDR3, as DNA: TGTGCCAGCAGCCGGGTCATGAGGGGGACTGAAGCTTTCTTT. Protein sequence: CASSRVMRGTEAFF.

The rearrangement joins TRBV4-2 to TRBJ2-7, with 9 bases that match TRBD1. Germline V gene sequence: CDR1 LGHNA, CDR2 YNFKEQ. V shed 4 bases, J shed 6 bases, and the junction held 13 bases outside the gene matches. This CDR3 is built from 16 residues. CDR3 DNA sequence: TGTGCCAGCAGCCTAGGGATGGAACAGGGGGCTGCCGAGCAGTACTTC. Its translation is CASSLGMEQGAAEQYF.

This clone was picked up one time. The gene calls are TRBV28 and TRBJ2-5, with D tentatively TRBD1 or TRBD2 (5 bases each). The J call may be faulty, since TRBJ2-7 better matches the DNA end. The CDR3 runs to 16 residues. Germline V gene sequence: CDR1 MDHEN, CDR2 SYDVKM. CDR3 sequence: CASSSTPQGRSYEQYF. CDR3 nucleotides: TGTGCCAGCAGTTCCACCCCTCAGGGACGATCCTACGAGCAGTACTTC.

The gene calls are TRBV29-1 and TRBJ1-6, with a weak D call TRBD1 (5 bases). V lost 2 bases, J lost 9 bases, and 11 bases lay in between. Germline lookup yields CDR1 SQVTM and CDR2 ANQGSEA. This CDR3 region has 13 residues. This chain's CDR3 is CSVEPEQGSPLHF. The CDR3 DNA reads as TGCAGCGTTGAACCCGAGCAGGGTTCACCCCTCCACTTT.

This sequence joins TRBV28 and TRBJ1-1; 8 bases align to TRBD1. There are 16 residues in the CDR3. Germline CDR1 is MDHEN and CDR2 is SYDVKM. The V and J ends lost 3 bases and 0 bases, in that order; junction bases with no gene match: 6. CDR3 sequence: CASSFTGGTVNTEAFF. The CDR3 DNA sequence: TGTGCCAGCAGTTTCACAGGGGGAACGGTGAACACTGAAGCTTTCTTT.

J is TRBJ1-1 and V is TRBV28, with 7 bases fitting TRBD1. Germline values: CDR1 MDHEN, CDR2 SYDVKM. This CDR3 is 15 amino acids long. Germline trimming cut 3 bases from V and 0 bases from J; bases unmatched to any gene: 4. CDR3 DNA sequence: TGTGCCAGCAGTTTTAGGGGGCTTCTGAACACTGAAGCTTTCTTT. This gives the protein CASSFRGLLNTEAFF.

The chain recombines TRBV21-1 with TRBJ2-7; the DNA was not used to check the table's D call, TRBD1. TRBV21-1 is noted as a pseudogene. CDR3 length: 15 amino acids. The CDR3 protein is CASQPRDRVSYEQYF. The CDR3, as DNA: TGTGCCAGCCAACCCCGGGACAGGGTCTCCTACGAGCAGTACTTC.

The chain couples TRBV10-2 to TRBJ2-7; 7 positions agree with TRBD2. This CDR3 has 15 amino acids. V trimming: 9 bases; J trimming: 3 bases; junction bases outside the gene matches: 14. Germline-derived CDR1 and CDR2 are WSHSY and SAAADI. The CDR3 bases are TGCGCCAGTGCCAGGTGGCGGGAGATGAACTACGAGCAGTACTTC. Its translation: CASARWREMNYEQYF.

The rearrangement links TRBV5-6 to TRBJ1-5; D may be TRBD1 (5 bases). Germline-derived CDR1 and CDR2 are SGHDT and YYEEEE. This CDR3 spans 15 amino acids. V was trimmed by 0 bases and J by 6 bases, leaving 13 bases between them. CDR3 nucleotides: TGTGCCAGCAGCTTGGGGGCAGGGTTTAGTCAGCCCCAGCATTTT. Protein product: CASSLGAGFSQPQHF.

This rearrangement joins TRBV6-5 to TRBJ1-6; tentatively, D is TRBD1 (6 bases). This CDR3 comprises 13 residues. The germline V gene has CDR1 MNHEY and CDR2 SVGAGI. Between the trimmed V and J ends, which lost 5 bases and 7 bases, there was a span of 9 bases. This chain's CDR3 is CASSITGNSPLHF. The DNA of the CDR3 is TGTGCCAGCAGTATAACAGGGAATTCACCCCTCCACTTT.

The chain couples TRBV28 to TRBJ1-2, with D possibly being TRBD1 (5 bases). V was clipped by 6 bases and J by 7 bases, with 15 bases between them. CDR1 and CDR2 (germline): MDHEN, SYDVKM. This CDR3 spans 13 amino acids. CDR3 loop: CASSGTRTGGYTF. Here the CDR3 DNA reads TGTGCCAGCAGCGGGACCCGAACGGGTGGCTACACCTTC.

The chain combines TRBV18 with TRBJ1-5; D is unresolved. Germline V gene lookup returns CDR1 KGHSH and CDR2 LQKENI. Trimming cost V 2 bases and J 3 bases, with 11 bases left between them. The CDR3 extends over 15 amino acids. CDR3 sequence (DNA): TGTGCCAGCTCACCAGGCACTACGCCCAATCAGCCCCAGCATTTT. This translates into CASSPGTTPNQPQHF.

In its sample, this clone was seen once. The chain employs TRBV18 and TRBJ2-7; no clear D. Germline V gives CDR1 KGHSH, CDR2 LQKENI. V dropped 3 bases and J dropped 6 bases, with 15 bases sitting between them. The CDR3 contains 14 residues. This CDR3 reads CASSPLFAAGEQYF. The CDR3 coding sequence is TGTGCCAGCTCACCGCTTTTCGCGGCAGGCGAGCAGTACTTC.

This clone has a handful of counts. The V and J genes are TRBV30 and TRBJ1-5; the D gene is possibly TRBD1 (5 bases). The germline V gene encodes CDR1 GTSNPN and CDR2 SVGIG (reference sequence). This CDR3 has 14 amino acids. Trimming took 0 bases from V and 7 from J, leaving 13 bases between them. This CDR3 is CAWSVGGDTQPQHF. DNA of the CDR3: TGTGCCTGGAGTGTCGGAGGGGATACGCAGCCCCAGCATTTT.

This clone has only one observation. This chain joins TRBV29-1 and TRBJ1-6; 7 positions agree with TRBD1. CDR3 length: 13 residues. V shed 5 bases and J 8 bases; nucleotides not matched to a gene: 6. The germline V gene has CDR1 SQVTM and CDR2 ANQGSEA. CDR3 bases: TGCAGCGTTTCCCAGGGGGAAGATTCACCCCTCCACTTT. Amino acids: CSVSQGEDSPLHF.

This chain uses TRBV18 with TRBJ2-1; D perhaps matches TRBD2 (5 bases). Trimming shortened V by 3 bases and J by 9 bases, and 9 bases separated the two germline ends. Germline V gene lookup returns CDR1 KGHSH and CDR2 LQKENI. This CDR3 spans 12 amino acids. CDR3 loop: CASSPGGREQFF. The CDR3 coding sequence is TGTGCCAGCTCACCGGGCGGGCGTGAGCAGTTCTTC.